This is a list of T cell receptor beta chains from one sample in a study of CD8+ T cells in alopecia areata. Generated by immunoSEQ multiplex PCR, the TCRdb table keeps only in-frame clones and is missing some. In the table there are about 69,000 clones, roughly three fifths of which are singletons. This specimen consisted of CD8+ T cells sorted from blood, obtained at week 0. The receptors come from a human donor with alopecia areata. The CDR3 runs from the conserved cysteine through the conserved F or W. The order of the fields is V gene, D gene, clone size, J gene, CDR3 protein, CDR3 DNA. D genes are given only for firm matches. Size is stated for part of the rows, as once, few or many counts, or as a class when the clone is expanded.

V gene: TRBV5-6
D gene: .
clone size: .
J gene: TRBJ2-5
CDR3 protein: CASSFTQLAKTQYF
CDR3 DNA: TGTGCCAGCAGCTTCACGCAGTTAGCGAAGACCCAGTACTTC

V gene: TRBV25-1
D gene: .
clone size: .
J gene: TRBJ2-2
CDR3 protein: CASSWQANTGELFF
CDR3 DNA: TGTGCCAGCAGTTGGCAGGCGAACACCGGGGAGCTGTTTTTT

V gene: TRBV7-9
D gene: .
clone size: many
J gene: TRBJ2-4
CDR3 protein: CASSLAGAELAKNIQYF
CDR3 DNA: TGTGCCAGCAGCTTAGCTGGGGCAGAACTAGCCAAAAACATTCAGTACTTC

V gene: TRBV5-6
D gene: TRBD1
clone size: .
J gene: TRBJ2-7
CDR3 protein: CASSLRTGSNSGDEQYF
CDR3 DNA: TGTGCCAGCAGCCTACGGACAGGGTCGAATTCAGGAGACGAGCAGTACTTC

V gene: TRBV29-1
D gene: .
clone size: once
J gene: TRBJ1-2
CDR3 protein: CSVEDPSVSSFPNYGYTF
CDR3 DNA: TGCAGCGTTGAAGATCCCTCCGTATCAAGTTTCCCTAACTATGGCTACACCTTC

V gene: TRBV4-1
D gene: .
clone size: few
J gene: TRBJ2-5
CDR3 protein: CASSQARGQETQYF
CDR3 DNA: TGCGCCAGCAGCCAAGCTCGGGGGCAGGAGACCCAGTACTTC

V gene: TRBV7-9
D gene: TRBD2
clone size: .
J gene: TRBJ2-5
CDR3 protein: CASSRVGEGQETQYF
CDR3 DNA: TGTGCCAGCAGCCGGGTTGGGGAGGGTCAAGAGACCCAGTACTTC

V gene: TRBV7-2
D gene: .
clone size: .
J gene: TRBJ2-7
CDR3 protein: CASSHQYEQYF
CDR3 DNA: TGTGCCAGCAGCCACCAGTACGAGCAGTACTTC

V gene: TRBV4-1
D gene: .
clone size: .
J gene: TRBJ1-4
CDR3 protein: CASSYAEQKLFF
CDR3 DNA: TGCGCCAGCAGCTACGCGGAGCAAAAACTGTTTTTT

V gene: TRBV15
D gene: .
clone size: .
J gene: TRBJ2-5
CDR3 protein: CATSRDPMEGGYQETQYF
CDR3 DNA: TGTGCCACCAGCAGAGATCCCATGGAGGGGGGATACCAAGAGACCCAGTACTTC

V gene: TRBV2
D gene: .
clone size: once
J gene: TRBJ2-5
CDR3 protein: CASRGTGLGETQYF
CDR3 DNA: TGTGCCAGCAGGGGGACGGGACTCGGAGAGACCCAGTACTTC

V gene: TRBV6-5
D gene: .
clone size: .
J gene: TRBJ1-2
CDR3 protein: CASSWQGNYGYTF
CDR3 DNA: TGTGCCAGCAGTTGGCAGGGGAACTATGGCTACACCTTC

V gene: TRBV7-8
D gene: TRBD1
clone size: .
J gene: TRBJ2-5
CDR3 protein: CASSLGVGTGGRETQYF
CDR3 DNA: TGTGCCAGCAGCTTAGGAGTTGGAACAGGGGGCAGGGAGACCCAGTACTTC

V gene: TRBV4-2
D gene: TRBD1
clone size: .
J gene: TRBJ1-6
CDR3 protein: CASSQTGAGSPLHF
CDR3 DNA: TGTGCCAGCAGCCAGACAGGGGCGGGCTCACCCCTCCACTTT

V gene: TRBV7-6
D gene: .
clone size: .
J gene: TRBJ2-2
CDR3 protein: CASSPKSPGTFNTGELFF
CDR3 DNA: TGTGCCAGCAGCCCGAAATCGCCCGGGACATTTAACACCGGGGAGCTGTTTTTT

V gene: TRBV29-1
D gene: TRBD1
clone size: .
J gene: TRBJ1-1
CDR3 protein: CSVGTGANTEAFF
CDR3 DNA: TGCAGCGTTGGAACAGGGGCCAACACTGAAGCTTTCTTT

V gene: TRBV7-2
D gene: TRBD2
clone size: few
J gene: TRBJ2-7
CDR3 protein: CASSWPSGTPYEQYF
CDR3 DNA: TGTGCCAGCAGCTGGCCGAGCGGGACCCCCTACGAGCAGTACTTC

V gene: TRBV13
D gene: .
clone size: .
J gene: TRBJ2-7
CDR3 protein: CASSFRGDEQYF
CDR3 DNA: TGTGCCAGCAGCTTTAGGGGGGACGAGCAGTACTTC

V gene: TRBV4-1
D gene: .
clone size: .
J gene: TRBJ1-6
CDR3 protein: CASSQDHNTGSPLHF
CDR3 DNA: TGCGCCAGCAGCCAAGATCATAATACAGGTTCACCCCTCCACTTT

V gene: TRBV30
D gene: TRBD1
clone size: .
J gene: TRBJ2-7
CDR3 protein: CAWNPGQGARSDF
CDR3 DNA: TGTGCCTGGAACCCGGGACAGGGGGCGAGGTCGGACTTC

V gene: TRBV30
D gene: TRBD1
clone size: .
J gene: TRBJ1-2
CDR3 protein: CAWSPGQGLSGYTF
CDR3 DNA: TGTGCCTGGAGTCCGGGACAGGGGCTTTCTGGCTACACCTTC

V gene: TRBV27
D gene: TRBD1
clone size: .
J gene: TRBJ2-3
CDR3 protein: CASSLSPQGIPDTQYF
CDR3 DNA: TGTGCCAGCAGTTTATCTCCACAGGGGATCCCAGATACGCAGTATTTT

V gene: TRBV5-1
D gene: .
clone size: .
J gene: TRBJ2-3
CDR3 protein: CASSLFPGTTDTQYF
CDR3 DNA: TGCGCCAGCAGCTTGTTCCCAGGAACCACAGATACGCAGTATTTT

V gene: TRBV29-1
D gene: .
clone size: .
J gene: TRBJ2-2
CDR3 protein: CSAKEGVGVSGELFF
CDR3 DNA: TGCAGCGCCAAGGAGGGAGTAGGGGTCAGCGGGGAGCTGTTTTTT

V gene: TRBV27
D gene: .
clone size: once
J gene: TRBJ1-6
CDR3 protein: CASSLKIVNSPLHF
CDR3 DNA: TGTGCCAGCAGTCTCAAGATCGTAAATTCACCCCTCCACTTT

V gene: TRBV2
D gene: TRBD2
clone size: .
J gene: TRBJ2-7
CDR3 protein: CATEPGLAGVYEQYF
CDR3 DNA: TGTGCCACCGAGCCGGGACTAGCGGGAGTGTACGAGCAGTACTTC

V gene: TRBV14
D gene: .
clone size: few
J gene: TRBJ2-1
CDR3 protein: CASSPTETTYNEQFF
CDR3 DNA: TGTGCCAGCAGCCCCACCGAGACTACCTACAATGAGCAGTTCTTC

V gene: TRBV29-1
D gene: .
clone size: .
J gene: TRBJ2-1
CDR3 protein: CSVEAGTHTYNEQFF
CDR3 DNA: TGCAGCGTTGAAGCTGGGACACATACCTACAATGAGCAGTTCTTC

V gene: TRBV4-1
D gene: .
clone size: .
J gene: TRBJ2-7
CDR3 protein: CASSQNVLSNEQYF
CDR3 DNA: TGCGCCAGCAGCCAAAATGTCCTTTCAAACGAGCAGTACTTC

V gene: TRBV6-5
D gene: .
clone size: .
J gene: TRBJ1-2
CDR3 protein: CASSVDLNYGYTF
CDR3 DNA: TGTGCCAGCAGCGTGGACCTGAACTATGGCTACACCTTC

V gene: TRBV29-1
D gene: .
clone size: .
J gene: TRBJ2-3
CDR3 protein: CSVEDRSEWGRTTTDTQYF
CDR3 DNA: TGCAGCGTTGAAGATCGGTCAGAGTGGGGGCGGACGACCACAGATACGCAGTATTTT

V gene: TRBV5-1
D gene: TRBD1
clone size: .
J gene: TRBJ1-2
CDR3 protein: CASSLVDRGIYGYTF
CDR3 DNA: TGCGCCAGCAGCCTTGTGGACAGGGGAATCTATGGCTACACCTTC

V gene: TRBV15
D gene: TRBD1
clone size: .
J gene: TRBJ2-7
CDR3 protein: CATSSVMGQGSYEQYF
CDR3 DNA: TGTGCCACCAGCTCAGTGATGGGACAGGGAAGCTACGAGCAGTACTTC

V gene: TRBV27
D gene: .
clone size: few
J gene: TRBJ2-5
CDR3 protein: CASRSEGETQYF
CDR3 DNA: TGTGCCAGCAGGTCTGAGGGGGAGACCCAGTACTTC

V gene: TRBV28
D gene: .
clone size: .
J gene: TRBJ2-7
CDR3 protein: CASWRSSYEQYF
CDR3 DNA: TGTGCCAGCTGGCGAAGCTCCTACGAGCAGTACTTC

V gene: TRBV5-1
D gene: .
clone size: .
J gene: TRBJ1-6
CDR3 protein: CASSFHRSSYNSPLHF
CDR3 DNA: TGCGCCAGCAGCTTTCACAGGAGCTCCTATAATTCACCCCTCCACTTT

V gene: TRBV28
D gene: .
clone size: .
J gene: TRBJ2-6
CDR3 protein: CASSLLIGAPGANVLTF
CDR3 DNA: TGTGCCAGCAGTTTGCTCATCGGGGCCCCTGGGGCCAACGTCCTGACTTTC

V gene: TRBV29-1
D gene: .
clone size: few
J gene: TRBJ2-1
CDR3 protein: CSVEDTLQSNEQFF
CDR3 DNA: TGCAGCGTTGAGGACACGCTCCAATCCAATGAGCAGTTCTTC

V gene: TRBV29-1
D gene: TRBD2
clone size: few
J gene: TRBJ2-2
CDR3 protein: CSVGLAEVTTGELFF
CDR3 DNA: TGCAGCGTCGGACTAGCGGAGGTTACCACCGGGGAGCTGTTTTTT

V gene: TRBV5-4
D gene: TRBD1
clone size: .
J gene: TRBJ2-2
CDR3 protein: CAGRDRGDTGELFF
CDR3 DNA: TGTGCCGGGCGGGACAGGGGGGACACCGGGGAGCTGTTTTTT

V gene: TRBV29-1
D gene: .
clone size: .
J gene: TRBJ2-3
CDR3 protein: CSVGSGRFTDTQYF
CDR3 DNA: TGCAGCGTTGGCTCCGGGCGGTTCACAGATACGCAGTATTTT

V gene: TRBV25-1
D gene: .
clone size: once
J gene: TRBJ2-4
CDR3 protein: CASSESGQGKNIQYF
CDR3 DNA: TGTGCCAGCAGTGAATCTGGCCAGGGCAAAAACATTCAGTACTTC

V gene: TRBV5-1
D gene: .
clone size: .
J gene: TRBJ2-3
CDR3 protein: CASSPRLLWTDTQYF
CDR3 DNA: TGCGCCAGCAGCCCACGACTGCTATGGACAGATACGCAGTATTTT

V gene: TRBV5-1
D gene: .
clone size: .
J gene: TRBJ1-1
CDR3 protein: CASSLSINTGAFF
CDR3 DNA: TGCGCCAGCAGCCTCTCAATTAACACTGGAGCTTTCTTT

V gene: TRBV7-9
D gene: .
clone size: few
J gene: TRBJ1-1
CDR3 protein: CASTLTGYTEAFF
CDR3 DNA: TGTGCCAGCACTTTGACCGGGTACACTGAAGCTTTCTTT

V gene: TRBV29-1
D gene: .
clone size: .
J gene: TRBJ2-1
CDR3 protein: CSVEGSGDRGANEQFF
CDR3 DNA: TGCAGCGTTGAAGGATCGGGGGACCGGGGGGCTAATGAGCAGTTCTTC

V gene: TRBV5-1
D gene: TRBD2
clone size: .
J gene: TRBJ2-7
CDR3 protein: CASSLSSGGTYEQYF
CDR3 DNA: TGCGCCAGCAGCTTGAGTAGCGGGGGGACCTACGAGCAGTACTTC

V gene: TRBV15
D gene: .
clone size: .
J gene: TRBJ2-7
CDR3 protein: CATSRVGGEQYF
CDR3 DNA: TGTGCCACCAGCAGAGTCGGGGGCGAGCAGTACTTC